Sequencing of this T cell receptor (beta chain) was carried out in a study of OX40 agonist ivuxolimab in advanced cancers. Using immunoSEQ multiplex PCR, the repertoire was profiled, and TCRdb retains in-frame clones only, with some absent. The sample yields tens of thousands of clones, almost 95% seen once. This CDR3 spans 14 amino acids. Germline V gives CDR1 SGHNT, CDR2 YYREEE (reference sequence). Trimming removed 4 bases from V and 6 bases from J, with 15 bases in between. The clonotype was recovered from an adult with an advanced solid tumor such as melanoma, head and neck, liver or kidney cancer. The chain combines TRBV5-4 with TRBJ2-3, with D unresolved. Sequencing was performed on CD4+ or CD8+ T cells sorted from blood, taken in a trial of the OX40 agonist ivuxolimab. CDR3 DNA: TGTGCCAGCAGCGATATGACTCCACAGGATACGCAGTATTTT. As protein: CASSDMTPQDTQYF.